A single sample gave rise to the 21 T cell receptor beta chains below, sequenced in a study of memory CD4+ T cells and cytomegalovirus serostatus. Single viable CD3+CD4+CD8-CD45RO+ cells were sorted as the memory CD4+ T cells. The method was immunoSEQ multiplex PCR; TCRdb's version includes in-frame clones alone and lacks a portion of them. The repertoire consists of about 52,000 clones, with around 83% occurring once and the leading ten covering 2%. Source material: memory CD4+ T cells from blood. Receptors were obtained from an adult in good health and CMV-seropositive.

CDR3 sequence (DNA): TGTGCCAGCAGCGGAGACAGCGGGCTCTATGGCTACACCTTC. This translates into CASSGDSGLYGYTF. V and J are TRBV2 and TRBJ1-2, with D perhaps TRBD1 (5 bases). The CDR3 loop spans 14 amino acids. The ends were cut back, 6 bases at V and 4 bases at J, with 15 bases in the middle. The germline gives CDR1 SNHLY, CDR2 FYNNEI.

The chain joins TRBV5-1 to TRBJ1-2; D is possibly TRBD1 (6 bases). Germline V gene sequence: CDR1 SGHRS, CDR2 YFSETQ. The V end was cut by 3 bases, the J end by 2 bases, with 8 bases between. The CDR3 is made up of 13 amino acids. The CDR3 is CASSSGQNYGYTF. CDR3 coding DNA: TGCGCCAGCAGCTCCGGACAGAACTATGGCTACACCTTC.

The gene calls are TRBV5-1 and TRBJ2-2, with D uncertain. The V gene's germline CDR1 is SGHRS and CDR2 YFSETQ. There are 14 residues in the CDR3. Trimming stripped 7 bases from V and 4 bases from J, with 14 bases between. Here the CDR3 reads CASGSSLGTGELFF. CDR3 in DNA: TGCGCCAGCGGTAGCAGCCTCGGCACCGGGGAGCTGTTTTTT. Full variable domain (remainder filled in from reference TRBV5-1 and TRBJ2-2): KAGVTQTPRYLIKTRGQQVTLSCSPISGHRSVSWYQQTPGQGLQFLFEYFSETQRNKGNFPGRFSGRQFSNSRSEMNVSTLELGDSALYLCASGSSLGTGELFFGEGSRLTVL.

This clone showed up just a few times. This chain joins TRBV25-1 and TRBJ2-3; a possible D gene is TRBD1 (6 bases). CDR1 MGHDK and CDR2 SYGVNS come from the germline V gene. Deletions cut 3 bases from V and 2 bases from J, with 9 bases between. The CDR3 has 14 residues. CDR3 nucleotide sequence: TGTGCCAGCAGTGAGGGGGCCACCACAGATACGCAGTATTTT. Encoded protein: CASSEGATTDTQYF.

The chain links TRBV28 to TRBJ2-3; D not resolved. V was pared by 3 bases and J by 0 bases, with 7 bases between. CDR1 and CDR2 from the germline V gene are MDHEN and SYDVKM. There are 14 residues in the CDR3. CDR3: CASSLVGSTDTQYF. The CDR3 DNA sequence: TGTGCCAGCAGTTTGGTGGGAAGCACAGATACGCAGTATTTT.

CDR3: CASSRYTRGANTGELFF. CDR3 DNA sequence: TGCGCCAGCAGCCGGTACACCAGAGGCGCGAACACCGGGGAGCTGTTTTTT. The J gene is TRBJ2-2, the V gene TRBV4-3; no clear D. The V gene's germline CDR1 is LGHNA and CDR2 YSLEER. This CDR3 is built from 17 residues. V was pared by 4 bases and J by 0 bases, with 15 bases between.

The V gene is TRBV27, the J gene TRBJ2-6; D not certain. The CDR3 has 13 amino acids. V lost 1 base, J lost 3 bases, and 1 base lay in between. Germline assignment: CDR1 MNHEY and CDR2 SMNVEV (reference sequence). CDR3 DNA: TGTGCCAGCAGTTTATATGGGGCCAACGTCCTGACTTTC. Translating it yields CASSLYGANVLTF. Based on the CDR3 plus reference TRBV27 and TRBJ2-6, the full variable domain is EAQVTQNPRYLITVTGKKLTVTCSQNMNHEYMSWYRQDPGLGLRQIYYSMNVEVTDKGDVPEGYKVSRKEKRNFPLILESPSPNQTSLYFCASSLYGANVLTFGAGSRLTVL.

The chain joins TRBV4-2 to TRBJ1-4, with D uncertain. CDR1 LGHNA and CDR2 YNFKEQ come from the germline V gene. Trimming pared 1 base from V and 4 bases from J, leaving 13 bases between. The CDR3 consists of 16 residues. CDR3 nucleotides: TGTGCCAGCAGCCAAGTCCAAGTCGGGAATAATGAAAAACTGTTTTTT. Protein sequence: CASSQVQVGNNEKLFF.

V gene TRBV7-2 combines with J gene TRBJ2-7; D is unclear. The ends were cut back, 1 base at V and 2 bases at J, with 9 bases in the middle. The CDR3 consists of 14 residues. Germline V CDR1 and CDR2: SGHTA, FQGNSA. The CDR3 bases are TGTGCCAGCAGCTTAGGGCGACTCACCTACGAGCAGTACTTC. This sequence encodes CASSLGRLTYEQYF.

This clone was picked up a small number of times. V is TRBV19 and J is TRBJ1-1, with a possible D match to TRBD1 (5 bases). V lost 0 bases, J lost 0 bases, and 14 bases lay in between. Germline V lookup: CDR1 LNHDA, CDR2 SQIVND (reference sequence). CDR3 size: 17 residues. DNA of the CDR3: TGTGCCAGTAGTATAGATCAGGGTCATAACATGAACACTGAAGCTTTCTTT. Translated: CASSIDQGHNMNTEAFF. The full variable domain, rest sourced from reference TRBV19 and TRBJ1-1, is DGGITQSPKYLFRKEGQNVTLSCEQNLNHDAMYWYRQDPGQGLRLIYYSQIVNDFQKGDIAEGYSVSREKKESFPLTVTSAQKNPTAFYLCASSIDQGHNMNTEAFFGQGTRLTVV.

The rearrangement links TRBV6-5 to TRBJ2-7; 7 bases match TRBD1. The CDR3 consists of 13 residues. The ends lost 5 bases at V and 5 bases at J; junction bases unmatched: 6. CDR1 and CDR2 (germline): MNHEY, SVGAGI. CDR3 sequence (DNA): TGTGCCAGCAGTCACAGGGGATCCGACGAGCAGTACTTC. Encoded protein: CASSHRGSDEQYF.

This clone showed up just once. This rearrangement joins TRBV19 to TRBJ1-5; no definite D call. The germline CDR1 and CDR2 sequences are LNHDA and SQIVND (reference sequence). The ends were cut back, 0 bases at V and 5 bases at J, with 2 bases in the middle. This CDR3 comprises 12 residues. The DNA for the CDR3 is TGTGCCAGTAGTATAGAGTATCAGCCCCAGCATTTT. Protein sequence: CASSIEYQPQHF.

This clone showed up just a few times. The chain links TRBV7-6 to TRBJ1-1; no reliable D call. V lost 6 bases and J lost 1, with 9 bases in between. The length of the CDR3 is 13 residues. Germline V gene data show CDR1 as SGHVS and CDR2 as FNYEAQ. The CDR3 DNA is TGTGCCAGCAGGGACCAGCAGAACACTGAAGCTTTCTTT. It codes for CASRDQQNTEAFF.

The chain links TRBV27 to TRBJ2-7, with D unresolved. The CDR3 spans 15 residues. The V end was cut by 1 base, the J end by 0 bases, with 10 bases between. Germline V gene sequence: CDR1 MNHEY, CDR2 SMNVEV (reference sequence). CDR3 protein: CASSLYVSSSYEQYF. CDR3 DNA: TGTGCCAGCAGTTTATATGTCTCGAGCTCCTACGAGCAGTACTTC.

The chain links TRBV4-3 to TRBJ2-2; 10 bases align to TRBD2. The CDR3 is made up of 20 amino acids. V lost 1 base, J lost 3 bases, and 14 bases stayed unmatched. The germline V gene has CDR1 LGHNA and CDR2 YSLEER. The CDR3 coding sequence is TGCGCCAGCAGCCAAGTTGGCCCCCTCAGGACTAGCGGCTACACCGGGGAGCTGTTTTTT. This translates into CASSQVGPLRTSGYTGELFF.

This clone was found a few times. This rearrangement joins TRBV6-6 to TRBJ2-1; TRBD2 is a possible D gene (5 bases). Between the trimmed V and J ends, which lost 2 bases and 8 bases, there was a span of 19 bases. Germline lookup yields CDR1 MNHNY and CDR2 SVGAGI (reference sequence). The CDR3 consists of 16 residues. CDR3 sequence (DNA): TGTGCCAGCAGTTACATAAGGACTTCACCCAAGGATGAGCAGTTCTTC. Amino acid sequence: CASSYIRTSPKDEQFF.

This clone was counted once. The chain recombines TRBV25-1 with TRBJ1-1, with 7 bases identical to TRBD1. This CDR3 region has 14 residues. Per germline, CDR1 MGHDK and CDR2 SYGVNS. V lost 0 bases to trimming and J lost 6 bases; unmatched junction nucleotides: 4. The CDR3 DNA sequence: TGTGCCAGCAGTGAATATATCGACAGGGCTGAAGCTTTCTTT. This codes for CASSEYIDRAEAFF.

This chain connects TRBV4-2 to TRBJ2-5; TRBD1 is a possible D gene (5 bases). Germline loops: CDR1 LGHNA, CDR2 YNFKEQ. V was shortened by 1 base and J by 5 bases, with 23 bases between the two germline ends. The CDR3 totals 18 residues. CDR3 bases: TGTGCCAGCAGCCAAGTTCAGGGCAGCAACTTCGTGGGGGAGACCCAGTACTTC. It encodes CASSQVQGSNFVGETQYF.

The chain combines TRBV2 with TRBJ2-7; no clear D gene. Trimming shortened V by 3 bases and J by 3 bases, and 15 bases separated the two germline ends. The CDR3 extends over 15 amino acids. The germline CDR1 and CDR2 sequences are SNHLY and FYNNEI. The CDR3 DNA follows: TGTGCCAGCAGTGACCCAGAACTATTAATCTACGAGCAGTACTTC. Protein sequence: CASSDPELLIYEQYF.

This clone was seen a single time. The CDR3 region has the DNA TGTGCCAGCAGTGGGGGGGACAGGGGTATAGATGGCTACACCTTC. Residues: CASSGGDRGIDGYTF. The chain employs TRBV28 and TRBJ1-2; 10 bases line up with TRBD1. This CDR3 is 15 amino acids long. With 5 bases clipped from V and 6 bases from J, the junction kept 9 bases outside the gene matches. Germline lookup yields CDR1 MDHEN and CDR2 SYDVKM.

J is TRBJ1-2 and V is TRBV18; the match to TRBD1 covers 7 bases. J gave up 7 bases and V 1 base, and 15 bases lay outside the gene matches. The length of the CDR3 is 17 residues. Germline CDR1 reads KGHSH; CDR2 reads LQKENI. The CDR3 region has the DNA TGTGCCAGCTCACCACAAGTACGACAGGGTGTCGGGTCTGGCTACACCTTC. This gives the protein CASSPQVRQGVGSGYTF.